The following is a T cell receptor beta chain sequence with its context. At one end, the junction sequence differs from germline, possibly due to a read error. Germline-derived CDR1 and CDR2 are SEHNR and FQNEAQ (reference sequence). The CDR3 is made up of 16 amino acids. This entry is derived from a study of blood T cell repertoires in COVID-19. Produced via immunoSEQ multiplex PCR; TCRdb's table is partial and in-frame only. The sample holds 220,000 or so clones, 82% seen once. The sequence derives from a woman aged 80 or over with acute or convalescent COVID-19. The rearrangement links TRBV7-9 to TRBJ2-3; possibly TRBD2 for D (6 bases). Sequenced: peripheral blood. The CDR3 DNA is TGTACCAGCAGCTTAGGAGGGTCCCCGCTGGCCGATACGCAGTATTTT. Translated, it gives CTSSLGGSPLADTQYF.